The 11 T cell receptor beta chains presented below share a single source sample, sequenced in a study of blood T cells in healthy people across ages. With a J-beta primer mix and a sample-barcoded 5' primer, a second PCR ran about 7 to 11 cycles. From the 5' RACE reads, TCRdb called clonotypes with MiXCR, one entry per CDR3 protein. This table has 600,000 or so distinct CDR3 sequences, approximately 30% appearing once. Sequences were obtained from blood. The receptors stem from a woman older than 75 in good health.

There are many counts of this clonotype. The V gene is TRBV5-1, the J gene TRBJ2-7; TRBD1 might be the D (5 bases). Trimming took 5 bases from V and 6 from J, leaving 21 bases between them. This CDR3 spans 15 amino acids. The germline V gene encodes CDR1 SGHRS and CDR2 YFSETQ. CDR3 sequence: CASSPTDPVPFEQYF. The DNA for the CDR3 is TGCGCCAGCAGTCCGACAGATCCCGTCCCCTTCGAGCAGTACTTC.

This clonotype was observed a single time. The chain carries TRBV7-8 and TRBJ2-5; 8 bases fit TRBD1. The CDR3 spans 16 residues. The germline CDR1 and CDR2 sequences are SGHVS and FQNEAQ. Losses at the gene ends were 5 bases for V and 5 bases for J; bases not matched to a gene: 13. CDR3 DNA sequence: TGTGCCAGCAGCCCTAGGGTACAGGGGGGTATTGAGACCCAGTACTTC. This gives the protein CASSPRVQGGIETQYF.

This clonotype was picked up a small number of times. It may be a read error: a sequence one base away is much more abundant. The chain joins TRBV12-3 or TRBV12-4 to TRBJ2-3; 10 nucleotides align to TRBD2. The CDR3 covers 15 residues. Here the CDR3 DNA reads TGTGCCAGCAAGGGATTAGCGGGGGGCACAGATGCGCAGTATTTT. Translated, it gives CASKGLAGGTDAQYF.

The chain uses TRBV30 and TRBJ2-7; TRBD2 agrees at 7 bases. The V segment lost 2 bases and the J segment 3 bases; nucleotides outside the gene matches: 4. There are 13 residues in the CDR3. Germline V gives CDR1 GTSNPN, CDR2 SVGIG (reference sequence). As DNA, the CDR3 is TGTGCCTGGAGTATGGAGCGGGGCTACGAGCAGTACTTC. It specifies CAWSMERGYEQYF.

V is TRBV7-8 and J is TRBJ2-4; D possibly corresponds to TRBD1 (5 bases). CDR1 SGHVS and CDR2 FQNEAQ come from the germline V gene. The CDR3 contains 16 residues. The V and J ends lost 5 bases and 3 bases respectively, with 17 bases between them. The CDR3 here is CASSEPREFGKNIQYF. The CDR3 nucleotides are TGTGCCAGCAGCGAGCCCAGGGAATTCGGCAAAAACATTCAGTACTTC.

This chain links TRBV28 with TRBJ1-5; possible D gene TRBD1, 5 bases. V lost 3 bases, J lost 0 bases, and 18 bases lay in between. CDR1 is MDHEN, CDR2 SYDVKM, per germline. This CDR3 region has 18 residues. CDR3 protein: CASSFLRAGTYSNQPQHF. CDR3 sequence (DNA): TGTGCCAGCAGTTTCCTTAGGGCGGGGACTTATAGCAATCAGCCCCAGCATTTT.

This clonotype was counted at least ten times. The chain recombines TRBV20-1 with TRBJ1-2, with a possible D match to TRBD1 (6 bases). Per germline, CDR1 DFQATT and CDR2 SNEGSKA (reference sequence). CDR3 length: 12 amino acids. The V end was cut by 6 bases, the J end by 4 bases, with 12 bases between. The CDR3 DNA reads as TGCAGTGCCCCAGGGGTTGGCTATGGCTACACCTTC. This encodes CSAPGVGYGYTF.

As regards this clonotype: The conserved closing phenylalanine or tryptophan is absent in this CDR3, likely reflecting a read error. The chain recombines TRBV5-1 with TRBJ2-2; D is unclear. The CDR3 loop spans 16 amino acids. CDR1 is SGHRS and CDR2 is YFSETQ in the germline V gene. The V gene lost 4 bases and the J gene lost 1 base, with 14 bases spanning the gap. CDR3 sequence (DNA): TGCGCCAGCAGCCCTGCTGTCACAGAGAACACCGGGGAGCTGTTTTGT. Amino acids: CASSPAVTENTGELFC.

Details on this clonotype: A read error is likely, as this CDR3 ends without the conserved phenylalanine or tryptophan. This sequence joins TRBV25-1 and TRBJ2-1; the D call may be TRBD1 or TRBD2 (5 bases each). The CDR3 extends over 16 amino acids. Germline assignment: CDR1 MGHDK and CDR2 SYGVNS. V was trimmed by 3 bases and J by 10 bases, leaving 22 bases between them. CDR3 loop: CASSEFRSGRYYEQFV. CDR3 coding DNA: TGTGCCAGCAGTGAGTTTCGTTCGGGACGGTACTACGAGCAGTTCGTC.

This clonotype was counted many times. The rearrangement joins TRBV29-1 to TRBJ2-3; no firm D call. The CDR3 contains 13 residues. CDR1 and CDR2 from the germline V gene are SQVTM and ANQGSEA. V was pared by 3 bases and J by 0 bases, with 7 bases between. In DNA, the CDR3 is TGCAGCGTTGATAAGGAAAGCACAGATACGCAGTATTTT. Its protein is CSVDKESTDTQYF.

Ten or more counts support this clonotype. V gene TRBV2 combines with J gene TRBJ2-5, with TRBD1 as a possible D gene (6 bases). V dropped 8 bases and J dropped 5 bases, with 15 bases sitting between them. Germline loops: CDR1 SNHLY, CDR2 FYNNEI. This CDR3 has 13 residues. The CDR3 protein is CASAYRAEETQYF. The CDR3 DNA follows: TGTGCCAGCGCTTACAGGGCCGAGGAGACCCAGTACTTC.